The 29 T cell receptor beta chains given below trace back to one sample, sequenced in a study of control samples from healthy donors and cancer patients. TCRdb keeps only in-frame clones here, not all; method: immunoSEQ multiplex PCR. The data contain around 170,000 clones, 90% to 95% of them seen just once; the ten biggest clones take up 1.3% to 1.5%. Sequencing used blood. The source is a man aged 30 to 45 in good health.

The sample holds one count of this clone. This chain connects TRBV19 to TRBJ1-5; D uncertain. Trimming took 0 bases from V and 4 from J, leaving 4 bases between them. The CDR3 has 13 residues. The germline CDR1 and CDR2 sequences are LNHDA and SQIVND (reference sequence). Written as DNA, the CDR3 is TGTGCCAGTAGTATAGAAAAAAATCAGCCCCAGCATTTT. Translated, it gives CASSIEKNQPQHF.

This sequence joins TRBV7-2 and TRBJ2-1, with TRBD2 identical over 10 bases. Per the germline V gene, CDR1 is SGHTA and CDR2 is FQGNSA. J was trimmed by 7 bases and V by 2 bases; bases with no gene match: 5. This CDR3 region has 15 residues. The CDR3 DNA reads as TGTGCCAGCAGCTTAAGCGGACTAGCGGTTAATGAGCAGTTCTTC. It yields the protein CASSLSGLAVNEQFF.

This clone occurred once. The J gene is TRBJ1-5, the V gene TRBV4-1; 8 bases are a match to TRBD1. CDR1 and CDR2 from the germline V gene are MGHRA and YSYEKL. J was trimmed by 11 bases and V by 0 bases; bases with no gene match: 6. The CDR3 has 14 residues. In nucleotides, the CDR3 is TGCGCCAGCAGCCAAGACGGACAGGGCCGATCCCAGCATTTT. Translation gives CASSQDGQGRSQHF.

The sample holds a few counts of this clone. V usage is TRBV6-4 and J usage is TRBJ2-3; 7 bases agree with TRBD1. CDR3 length: 14 amino acids. The germline V gene has CDR1 MRHNA and CDR2 SNTAGT. Trimming removed 6 bases from V and 2 bases from J; junction bases left unmatched: 5. In DNA form, the CDR3 reads TGTGCCAGCAGCCCCCAGGGGGTCACAGATACGCAGTATTTT. This gives the protein CASSPQGVTDTQYF.

This CDR3 reads CASSPGPWTGMEKLFF. CDR3 in DNA: TGTGCCAGCAGCCCAGGTCCTTGGACAGGGATGGAAAAACTGTTTTTT. This chain links TRBV27 with TRBJ1-4, with 8 nucleotides matching TRBD1. The CDR3 totals 16 residues. Germline V gene lookup returns CDR1 MNHEY and CDR2 SMNVEV (reference sequence). J gave up 8 bases and V 6 bases, and 14 bases lay outside the gene matches. Complete variable domain (other parts from reference TRBV27 and TRBJ1-4): EAQVTQNPRYLITVTGKKLTVTCSQNMNHEYMSWYRQDPGLGLRQIYYSMNVEVTDKGDVPEGYKVSRKEKRNFPLILESPSPNQTSLYFCASSPGPWTGMEKLFFGSGTQLSVL.

This clone was detected only a few times. The V and J genes are TRBV11-2 and TRBJ2-5, with 10 bases that match TRBD2. This CDR3 is 15 amino acids long. The V segment lost 2 bases and the J segment 5 bases; nucleotides outside the gene matches: 5. Germline CDR1 is SGHAT and CDR2 is FQNNGV. This chain's CDR3 is CASSLSSGGSETQYF. The CDR3, as DNA: TGTGCCAGCAGCTTATCTAGCGGGGGATCGGAGACCCAGTACTTC. The full variable domain, completed using reference TRBV11-2 and TRBJ2-5, is EAGVAQSPRYKIIEKRQSVAFWCNPISGHATLYWYQQILGQGPKLLIQFQNNGVVDDSQLPKDRFSAERLKGVDSTLKIQPAKLEDSAVYLCASSLSSGGSETQYFGPGTRLLVL.

The chain couples TRBV29-1 to TRBJ1-2; 12 nucleotides agree with TRBD1. After removal of 6 bases from V and 8 bases from J, the junction contained 1 base not matched to a gene. The germline V gene encodes CDR1 SQVTM and CDR2 ANQGSEA. This CDR3 spans 11 amino acids. The CDR3 spells CSVGTGGGYTF. In DNA, the CDR3 is TGCAGCGTCGGGACAGGGGGCGGCTACACCTTC.

V usage is TRBV10-3 and J usage is TRBJ2-3, with 9 bases fitting TRBD2. With 3 bases clipped from V and 12 bases from J, the junction kept 4 bases outside the gene matches. Germline-derived CDR1 and CDR2 are ENHRY and SYGVKD. The CDR3 runs to 12 residues. In DNA form, the CDR3 reads TGTGCCATCAGTGATATAGCGGGAGTACAGTATTTT. As protein: CAISDIAGVQYF.

A remark on this clone: This CDR3 is also generated by other DNA sequences in the sample. The chain combines TRBV7-2 with TRBJ2-1; 9 nucleotides align to TRBD2. Germline CDR1 SGHTA, CDR2 FQGNSA. This CDR3 has 15 amino acids. J lost 2 bases, V lost 3 bases, and 2 bases had no gene match. The CDR3 sequence is CASSLTSGPYNEQFF. In nucleotides, the CDR3 is TGTGCCAGCAGCTTGACTAGCGGCCCCTACAATGAGCAGTTCTTC.

V gene TRBV29-1 combines with J gene TRBJ1-5; D perhaps matches TRBD1 (6 bases). V was cut by 2 bases and J by 7 bases, with 12 bases left in between. The length of the CDR3 is 13 residues. Germline V gene lookup returns CDR1 SQVTM and CDR2 ANQGSEA. The CDR3 sequence: CSVEIGGGQPQHF. As DNA, the CDR3 is TGCAGCGTTGAAATAGGGGGTGGGCAGCCCCAGCATTTT.

This sequence joins TRBV4-1 and TRBJ2-3; maybe TRBD2 (5 bases). Germline CDR1 and CDR2: MGHRA and YSYEKL. CDR3 size: 17 residues. With 0 bases removed from V and 0 bases from J, the gap between germline ends came to 13 bases. The CDR3 protein is CASSQDPGLHSTDTQYF. CDR3 DNA sequence: TGCGCCAGCAGCCAAGACCCCGGACTTCATAGCACAGATACGCAGTATTTT.

V usage is TRBV2 and J usage is TRBJ2-5, with a tentative D call TRBD2 (6 bases). Per germline, CDR1 SNHLY and CDR2 FYNNEI. The CDR3 spans 13 residues. Trimming shortened V by 4 bases and J by 3 bases, and 9 bases separated the two germline ends. CDR3: CASSVGGKETQYF. For the CDR3, the DNA is TGTGCCAGCAGTGTTGGGGGGAAAGAGACCCAGTACTTC.

The chain carries TRBV19 and TRBJ1-1; TRBD1 might be the D (6 bases). The V gene lost 6 bases and the J gene lost 4 bases, with 12 bases spanning the gap. The germline V gene encodes CDR1 LNHDA and CDR2 SQIVND (reference sequence). This CDR3 is 13 amino acids long. The CDR3 region is CASRSAGVTEAFF. DNA of the CDR3: TGTGCCAGTAGATCAGCAGGGGTCACTGAAGCTTTCTTT. Full variable domain (outside the CDR3, taken from reference TRBV19 and TRBJ1-1): DGGITQSPKYLFRKEGQNVTLSCEQNLNHDAMYWYRQDPGQGLRLIYYSQIVNDFQKGDIAEGYSVSREKKESFPLTVTSAQKNPTAFYLCASRSAGVTEAFFGQGTRLTVV.

Points on this clone: Other DNA sequences in the sample encode the same CDR3. The chain uses TRBV28 and TRBJ1-3; D remains unclear. Per germline, CDR1 MDHEN and CDR2 SYDVKM. The V gene lost 2 bases and the J gene lost 4 bases, with 6 bases spanning the gap. This CDR3 region has 13 residues. CDR3 DNA sequence: TGTGCCAGCAGTTTAACGAGCGGAAACACCATATATTTT. Its protein is CASSLTSGNTIYF.

The V gene is TRBV14, the J gene TRBJ2-3; 8 nucleotides align to TRBD2. Germline CDR1 is SGHDN and CDR2 is FVKESK. This CDR3 region has 16 residues. With V trimmed by 4 bases and J by 3 bases, 9 bases remained unmatched. CDR3 amino acids: CASSPTGGARTDTQYF. The CDR3 DNA sequence: TGTGCCAGCAGCCCCACGGGGGGGGCGAGAACAGATACGCAGTATTTT.

This chain uses TRBV19 with TRBJ1-5; D not certain. CDR1 is LNHDA and CDR2 is SQIVND in the germline V gene (reference sequence). Trimming pared 7 bases from V and 4 bases from J, leaving 8 bases between. This CDR3 region has 12 residues. The CDR3 here is CASTSKNQPQHF. The CDR3 nucleotides read TGTGCCAGTACTAGCAAAAATCAGCCCCAGCATTTT.

This clone is a singleton in its sample. Here the CDR3 reads CASSGQGVPNEKLFF. CDR3 bases: TGTGCCAGCAGTGGACAGGGGGTGCCTAATGAAAAACTGTTTTTT. The chain is built from TRBV2 and TRBJ1-4, with 9 bases identical to TRBD1. With 4 bases clipped from V and 3 bases from J, the junction kept 3 bases outside the gene matches. This CDR3 has 15 amino acids. Per the germline V gene, CDR1 is SNHLY and CDR2 is FYNNEI.

The rearrangement links TRBV14 to TRBJ1-1; D remains unclear. V dropped 4 bases and J dropped 1 base, with 7 bases sitting between them. The V gene's germline CDR1 is SGHDN and CDR2 FVKESK. CDR3 length equals 13 residues. CDR3 sequence (DNA): TGTGCCAGCAGCCCTTCGTGGAACACTGAAGCTTTCTTT. Translated, it gives CASSPSWNTEAFF.

The V gene is TRBV7-2, the J gene TRBJ1-2, with 8 bases that match TRBD1. The CDR3 has 15 amino acids. Germline V gives CDR1 SGHTA, CDR2 FQGNSA. Trimming cost V 1 base and J 8 bases; bases outside gene matches: 9. This chain's CDR3 is CASSLDGRGPGGYTF. The DNA for the CDR3 is TGTGCCAGCAGCTTAGACGGCAGGGGGCCAGGAGGCTACACCTTC. Combining the CDR3 with reference TRBV7-2 and TRBJ1-2 gives the whole variable domain GAGVSQSPSNKVTEKGKDVELRCDPISGHTALYWYRQSLGQGLEFLIYFQGNSAPDKSGLPSDRFSAERTGGSVSTLTIQRTQQEDSAVYLCASSLDGRGPGGYTFGSGTRLTVV.

The chain employs TRBV18 and TRBJ2-5; D possibly corresponds to TRBD2 (6 bases). The length of the CDR3 is 13 residues. V shed 4 bases and J shed 3 bases, with 9 bases lying between them. Germline V gene lookup returns CDR1 KGHSH and CDR2 LQKENI. For the CDR3, the DNA is TGTGCCAGCTCACTGGGCGGGAAAGAGACCCAGTACTTC. It codes for CASSLGGKETQYF.

The chain uses TRBV3-1 (or the pseudogene TRBV3-2) and TRBJ1-6; 7 bases map to TRBD1. The CDR3 runs to 17 residues. Germline V CDR1 and CDR2: LGHDT, YNNKEL (reference sequence). J gave up 7 bases and V 3 bases, and 12 bases lay outside the gene matches. The CDR3 reads CASSHPQRQGSNSPLHF. The CDR3, as DNA: TGTGCCAGCAGCCATCCCCAACGACAGGGTTCAAATTCACCCCTCCACTTT.

The rearrangement uses TRBV29-1 and TRBJ1-1; 7 bases line up with TRBD1. The CDR3 is made up of 12 amino acids. CDR1 is SQVTM, CDR2 ANQGSEA, per germline. J gave up 11 bases and V 1 base, and 7 bases lay outside the gene matches. The CDR3 loop is CSVEASTGKAFF. CDR3 coding DNA: TGCAGCGTTGAAGCTTCGACAGGGAAGGCTTTCTTT.

This sequence joins TRBV5-1 and TRBJ2-2; D remains ambiguous. Germline values: CDR1 SGHRS, CDR2 YFSETQ. CDR3 length: 13 residues. Trimming left V 2 bases short and J 3 bases short, with 5 bases between. CDR3 in amino acids: CASSFGDTGELFF. The CDR3 DNA follows: TGCGCCAGCAGCTTTGGGGACACCGGGGAGCTGTTTTTT.

This clone appeared once. This chain uses TRBV12-3 or TRBV12-4 with TRBJ2-7; D possibly corresponds to TRBD2 (5 bases). The V end lost 9 bases, the J end lost 0 bases, and 9 bases lay between the germline ends. The CDR3 has 12 residues. For the CDR3, the DNA is TGTGCCAGTCTAGGGAGCTCCTACGAGCAGTACTTC. It codes for CASLGSSYEQYF.

The chain employs TRBV15 and TRBJ1-2; 10 nucleotides align to TRBD1. Trimming at V came to 1 base and at J to 8 bases, leaving 4 bases not matched to a gene. The germline V gene has CDR1 LNHNV and CDR2 YYDKDF (reference sequence). The CDR3 runs to 14 residues. CDR3 loop: CATSRAGQGEGYTF. The DNA for the CDR3 is TGTGCCACCAGCAGAGCCGGACAGGGGGAGGGCTACACCTTC.

This chain joins TRBV15 and TRBJ2-1; no reliable D call. The germline V gene has CDR1 LNHNV and CDR2 YYDKDF (reference sequence). The CDR3 spans 13 residues. V was shortened by 8 bases and J by 5 bases, with 13 bases between the two germline ends. The CDR3 region is CATGRGPDNEQFF. For the CDR3, the DNA is TGTGCCACCGGTCGTGGACCCGACAATGAGCAGTTCTTC.

CDR3 sequence (DNA): TGCAGCGCGGTACCCGGGTTCCTCTCCTACGAGCAGTACTTC. Encoded protein: CSAVPGFLSYEQYF. V gene TRBV29-1 combines with J gene TRBJ2-7; D gene unclear. Germline-derived CDR1 and CDR2 are SQVTM and ANQGSEA. Trimming removed 7 bases from V and 0 bases from J, with 16 bases in between. The CDR3 has 14 residues.

The genes are TRBV27 and TRBJ2-1, with 7 bases lining up with TRBD1. V was clipped by 3 bases and J by 6 bases; unmatched bases: 5. The CDR3 is made up of 14 amino acids. Germline CDR1 and CDR2: MNHEY and SMNVEV (reference sequence). CDR3 sequence (DNA): TGTGCCAGCAGTTTCCGGGACAGCCGCAATGAGCAGTTCTTC. Translation: CASSFRDSRNEQFF.

Notes on this clone: This may arise from a read error, as a much more abundant clone is one base away. Other nucleotide sequences in the sample specify the same CDR3. The chain combines TRBV27 with TRBJ2-7, with D perhaps TRBD1 (5 bases). Germline values: CDR1 MNHEY, CDR2 SMNVEV (reference sequence). This CDR3 has 13 amino acids. Trimming took off 2 bases at V and 1 base at J, with 6 bases between the two ends. CDR3 DNA: TGTGCCAGCAGTTTACAGGGTTCCTACGAGCAGTACTTC. Translated, it gives CASSLQGSYEQYF.